These 2 T cell receptor beta chains share one sample of origin, sequenced in a study of T cell repertoires in ileal Crohn's disease. The table came from immunoSEQ multiplex PCR; TCRdb's copy has only in-frame clones and leaves some out. The profile shows 30,000 or so clones, roughly 81% of them singletons. Sequences were obtained from ileal tissue. These receptors all come from an adult with Crohn's disease.

The chain combines TRBV7-2 with TRBJ1-2; D uncertain. Germline loops: CDR1 SGHTA, CDR2 FQGNSA. There are 13 residues in the CDR3. V was cut by 8 bases and J by 5 bases, with 15 bases left in between. In DNA form, the CDR3 reads TGTGCCAGCGCCCCTCCGGTCGCGTATGGCTACACCTTC. It yields the protein CASAPPVAYGYTF.

The V call is TRBV18, the J call TRBJ2-2; D may be TRBD2 (5 bases). V lost 8 bases to trimming and J lost 6 bases, with 13 bases between them. CDR1 and CDR2 (germline): KGHSH, LQKENI. This CDR3 is 13 amino acids long. The CDR3, as DNA: TGTGCCAGCACTCACAAGGAGGCCGGGGAGCTGTTTTTT. Residues: CASTHKEAGELFF.